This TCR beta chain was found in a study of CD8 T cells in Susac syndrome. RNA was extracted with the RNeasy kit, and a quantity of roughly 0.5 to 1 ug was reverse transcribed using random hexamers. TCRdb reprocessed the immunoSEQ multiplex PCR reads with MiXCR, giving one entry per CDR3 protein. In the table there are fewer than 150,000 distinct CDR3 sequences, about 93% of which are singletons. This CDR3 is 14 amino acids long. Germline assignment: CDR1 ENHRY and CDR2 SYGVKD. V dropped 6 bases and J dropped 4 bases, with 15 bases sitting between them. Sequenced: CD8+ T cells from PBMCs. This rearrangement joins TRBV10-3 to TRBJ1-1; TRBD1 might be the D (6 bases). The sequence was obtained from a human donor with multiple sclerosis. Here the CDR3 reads CAIRRGGMGTEAFF. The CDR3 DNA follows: TGTGCCATCAGGAGGGGGGGTATGGGCACTGAAGCTTTCTTT.